This TCR beta chain comes out of a study of T cells in Graves' hyperthyroidism and ophthalmopathy. Only a few counts were recorded for this clonotype. A read error is possible here, since a much larger clone lies one base away. Amplification of TCR beta CDR3 regions was performed using RNA transcripts as template. Using the HTBI primer set, a first-round RT-PCR was run on the TCR CDR3. TCRdb independently ran MiXCR on the multiplex PCR reads; one entry per CDR3 protein. Among hundreds of thousands of distinct CDR3 sequences listed, 35% were seen once. Stable disease denoted Graves' hyperthyroidism without ophthalmopathy progression within 18 months. CDR1 is MNHEY, CDR2 SMNVEV, per germline (reference sequence). This CDR3 has 12 amino acids. Trimming took 8 bases from V and 1 from J, leaving 6 bases between them.

The chain joins TRBV27 to TRBJ1-3; the D is unclear. This clonotype originated in a middle-aged woman with Graves' hyperthyroidism. Material: blood. DNA for the CDR3: TGTGCCAGCGCCGGATCTGGAAACACCATATATTTT. It codes for CASAGSGNTIYF.